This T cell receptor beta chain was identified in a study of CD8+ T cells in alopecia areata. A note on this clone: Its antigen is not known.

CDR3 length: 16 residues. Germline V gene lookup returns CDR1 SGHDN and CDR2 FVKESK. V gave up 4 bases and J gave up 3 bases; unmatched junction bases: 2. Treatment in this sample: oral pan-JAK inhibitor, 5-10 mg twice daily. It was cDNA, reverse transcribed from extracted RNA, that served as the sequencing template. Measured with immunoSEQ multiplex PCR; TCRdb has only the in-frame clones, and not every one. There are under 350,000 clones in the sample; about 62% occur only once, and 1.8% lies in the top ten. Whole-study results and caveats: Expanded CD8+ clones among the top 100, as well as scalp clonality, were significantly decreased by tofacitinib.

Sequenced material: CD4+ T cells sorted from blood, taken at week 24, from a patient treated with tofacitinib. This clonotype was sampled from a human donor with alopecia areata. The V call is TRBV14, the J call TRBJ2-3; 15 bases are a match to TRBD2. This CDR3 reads CASSRGTSGGTDTQYF. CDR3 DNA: TGTGCCAGCAGCCGCGGGACTAGCGGGGGGACAGATACGCAGTATTTT.